These 19 T cell receptor beta chains share one sample of origin, sequenced in a study of beta chain features in type 1 diabetes. Sequenced material consisted of expressed TCRB transcripts (all of the isolated RNA was reverse transcribed). Assay: immunoSEQ multiplex PCR; the TCRdb copy retains only in-frame clones and omits some. The sample records hundreds of thousands of clones, around 12% being singletons. The sequencing sample was made of naive CD4+ T cells from blood. These receptors came from a man in his late teens or twenties in good health.

The chain joins TRBV28 to TRBJ2-3; D might be TRBD2 (5 bases). The germline gives CDR1 MDHEN, CDR2 SYDVKM. The CDR3 extends over 13 amino acids. The ends were cut back, 3 bases at V and 6 bases at J, with 10 bases in the middle. The CDR3 loop is CASSFGGLDTQYF. CDR3 DNA: TGTGCCAGCAGTTTTGGCGGGTTGGATACGCAGTATTTT.

This clone was seen more than once but under ten times. The V gene is TRBV4-2, the J gene TRBJ2-1; the match to TRBD2 covers 12 bases. Germline assignment: CDR1 LGHNA and CDR2 YNFKEQ. V dropped 2 bases and J dropped 9; count of bases not matched to a gene: 2. The length of the CDR3 is 14 residues. DNA of the CDR3: TGTGCCAGCAGCCAATCGGGACTAGCGGGTGAGCAGTTCTTC. Translation: CASSQSGLAGEQFF.

The chain uses TRBV28 and TRBJ2-5; a possible D gene is TRBD1 (6 bases). The V end was cut by 3 bases, the J end by 5 bases, with 10 bases between. The CDR3 contains 13 residues. Germline CDR1 and CDR2: MDHEN and SYDVKM. The CDR3 protein is CASSFPQGETQYF. The DNA of the CDR3 is TGTGCCAGCAGTTTCCCACAGGGTGAGACCCAGTACTTC. The full variable domain, with the rest looked up from reference TRBV28 and TRBJ2-5, is DVKVTQSSRYLVKRTGEKVFLECVQDMDHENMFWYRQDPGLGLRLIYFSYDVKMKEKGDIPEGYSVSREKKERFSLILESASTNQTSMYLCASSFPQGETQYFGPGTRLLVL.

The CDR3: CASSKAPEGRGIWALNTEAFF. In nucleotides, the CDR3 is TGTGCCAGCAGCAAAGCGCCGGAAGGCAGGGGTATTTGGGCCCTCAACACTGAAGCTTTCTTT. The chain joins TRBV21-1 to TRBJ1-1; the tabulated D call, TRBD1, remains unverified against the DNA. TRBV21-1 is described as a pseudogene. CDR3 length equals 21 residues.

The chain recombines TRBV5-1 with TRBJ2-2, with 9 bases lining up with TRBD1. V dropped 6 bases and J dropped 4; count of bases not matched to a gene: 4. Germline CDR1 SGHRS, CDR2 YFSETQ. This CDR3 is built from 14 residues. CDR3 coding DNA: TGCGCCAGCACGGGACAGGGATCCACCGGGGAGCTGTTTTTT. This codes for CASTGQGSTGELFF.

This clone turned up a few times. V usage is TRBV5-6 and J usage is TRBJ2-3, with 12 bases lining up with TRBD2. V dropped 1 base and J dropped 3; count of bases not matched to a gene: 6. Germline CDR1 SGHDT, CDR2 YYEEEE. CDR3 length: 17 residues. For the CDR3, the DNA is TGTGCCAGCAGCTTGAGGCTAGCGGGGGGGCGTACAGATACGCAGTATTTT. Amino acids: CASSLRLAGGRTDTQYF.

This clone has a single count. This rearrangement joins TRBV6-1 to TRBJ1-2; tentatively, D is TRBD1 (5 bases). This CDR3 is 15 amino acids long. CDR1 and CDR2 (germline): MNHNS, SASEGT. V was pared by 4 bases and J by 7 bases, with 19 bases between. The CDR3 sequence: CASSALDTEWGGYTF. The CDR3 DNA reads TGTGCCAGCAGTGCATTGGACACCGAGTGGGGTGGCTACACCTTC.

V and J are TRBV7-9 and TRBJ1-6; TRBD1 matches 9 bases. The junction had 5 bases not matched to a gene; V was cut back by 3 bases and J by 5 bases. This CDR3 is built from 16 residues. Germline V gene lookup returns CDR1 SEHNR and CDR2 FQNEAQ (reference sequence). CDR3 residues: CASSLVTGGHNSPLHF. DNA of the CDR3: TGTGCCAGCAGCTTGGTTACAGGGGGCCATAATTCACCCCTCCACTTT.

This clone showed up just a few times. J is TRBJ2-7 and V is TRBV7-9, with TRBD1 identical over 9 bases. This CDR3 has 15 residues. V lost 4 bases and J lost 2; bases outside the gene matches: 6. The V gene's germline CDR1 is SEHNR and CDR2 FQNEAQ (reference sequence). CDR3 coding DNA: TGTGCCAGCAGCTATTCCCGGGACAGGGCCTACGAGCAGTACTTC. Residues: CASSYSRDRAYEQYF.

This rearrangement joins TRBV14 to TRBJ1-4; possible D gene TRBD1, 6 bases. Deletions cut 6 bases from V and 3 bases from J, with 8 bases between. Germline V gene sequence: CDR1 SGHDN, CDR2 FVKESK. The CDR3 is 13 amino acids. CDR3 nucleotides: TGTGCCAGCAGACAGGGAGCTAATGAAAAACTGTTTTTT. Amino acids: CASRQGANEKLFF.

This chain links TRBV18 with TRBJ1-1; a possible D gene is TRBD1 (5 bases). This CDR3 region has 14 residues. V was shortened by 7 bases and J by 3 bases, with 15 bases between the two germline ends. Germline V lookup: CDR1 KGHSH, CDR2 LQKENI. The CDR3 here is CASFVGGGDTEAFF. Written as DNA, the CDR3 is TGTGCCAGCTTCGTCGGGGGAGGAGACACTGAAGCTTTCTTT.

This clone has a handful of counts. The chain uses TRBV29-1 and TRBJ1-2; D remains unclear. Germline CDR1 and CDR2: SQVTM and ANQGSEA. V lost 3 bases to trimming and J lost 1 base, with 21 bases between them. The CDR3 loop spans 17 amino acids. The CDR3 reads CSVDVGPNIQVNYGYTF. CDR3 nucleotides: TGCAGCGTTGATGTGGGCCCAAATATCCAGGTTAACTATGGCTACACCTTC. The full variable domain, with the rest looked up from reference TRBV29-1 and TRBJ1-2, is SAVISQKPSRDICQRGTSLTIQCQVDSQVTMMFWYRQQPGQSLTLIATANQGSEATYESGFVIDKFPISRPNLTFSTLTVSNMSPEDSSIYLCSVDVGPNIQVNYGYTFGSGTRLTVV.

This clone occurred a few times. V gene TRBV7-9 combines with J gene TRBJ2-3; 11 bases fit TRBD2. The CDR3 consists of 16 residues. The V and J ends lost 2 bases and 2 bases, in that order; junction bases with no gene match: 3. Looked up from germline, CDR1 is SEHNR and CDR2 is FQNEAQ (reference sequence). DNA for the CDR3: TGTGCCAGCAGCTTATTGGGACTAGCGGACACAGATACGCAGTATTTT. Its translation is CASSLLGLADTDTQYF.

CDR3: CASSNAGRQYF. DNA of the CDR3: TGTGCCAGCAGCAACGCGGGTCGACAGTACTTC. This rearrangement joins TRBV7-2 to TRBJ2-7; tentative D call: TRBD2 (5 bases). Trimming shortened V by 5 bases and J by 10 bases, and 12 bases separated the two germline ends. This CDR3 comprises 11 residues. CDR1 and CDR2 from the germline V gene are SGHTA and FQGNSA.

The chain recombines TRBV7-3 with TRBJ2-1, with 9 bases fitting TRBD2. V lost 5 bases and J lost 3; bases outside the gene matches: 8. The CDR3 length is 16 residues. Germline V CDR1 and CDR2: SGHTA, FQGTGA. The CDR3 loop is CASSLVAGVDYNEQFF. CDR3 nucleotides: TGTGCCAGCAGCCTCGTAGCGGGAGTAGACTACAATGAGCAGTTCTTC.

The chain employs TRBV18 and TRBJ2-7, with 7 bases fitting TRBD1. Trimming removed 4 bases from V and 4 bases from J; junction bases left unmatched: 10. The CDR3 consists of 15 residues. Germline V gene data show CDR1 as KGHSH and CDR2 as LQKENI. Here the CDR3 reads CASSRKGAGVYEQYF. CDR3 nucleotides: TGTGCCAGCTCACGCAAGGGGGCAGGGGTTTACGAGCAGTACTTC. The complete variable domain, with remaining parts taken from reference TRBV18 and TRBJ2-7, reads NAGVMQNPRHLVRRRGQEARLRCSPMKGHSHVYWYRQLPEEGLKFMVYLQKENIIDESGMPKERFSAEFPKEGPSILRIQQVVRGDSAAYFCASSRKGAGVYEQYFGPGTRLTVT.

The chain has TRBV5-4 and TRBJ2-3; no clear D. Germline CDR1 and CDR2: SGHNT and YYREEE (reference sequence). The CDR3 has 13 residues. Trimming stripped 0 bases from V and 3 bases from J, with 5 bases between. The CDR3, as DNA: TGTGCCAGCAGCTTGGCCGTAACAGATACGCAGTATTTT. The encoded protein is CASSLAVTDTQYF.

This clone was detected a few times. The CDR3 reads CASSVDSQETQYF. In nucleotides, the CDR3 is TGCGCCAGCAGCGTGGACAGCCAAGAGACCCAGTACTTC. This rearrangement joins TRBV5-1 to TRBJ2-5; TRBD1 might be the D (6 bases). Germline V gene data show CDR1 as SGHRS and CDR2 as YFSETQ. Trimming removed 4 bases from V and 1 base from J, with 8 bases in between. The CDR3 is 13 residues long.

This clone was picked up a small number of times. The rearrangement joins TRBV11-1 to TRBJ2-1; D is possibly TRBD1 (6 bases). The germline V gene encodes CDR1 SGHAT and CDR2 FQDESV (reference sequence). Between the trimmed V and J ends, which lost 3 bases and 10 bases, there was a span of 10 bases. There are 12 residues in the CDR3. Written as DNA, the CDR3 is TGTGCCAGCAGCTTTGAGGGGGAAGAGCAGTTCTTC. It encodes CASSFEGEEQFF.